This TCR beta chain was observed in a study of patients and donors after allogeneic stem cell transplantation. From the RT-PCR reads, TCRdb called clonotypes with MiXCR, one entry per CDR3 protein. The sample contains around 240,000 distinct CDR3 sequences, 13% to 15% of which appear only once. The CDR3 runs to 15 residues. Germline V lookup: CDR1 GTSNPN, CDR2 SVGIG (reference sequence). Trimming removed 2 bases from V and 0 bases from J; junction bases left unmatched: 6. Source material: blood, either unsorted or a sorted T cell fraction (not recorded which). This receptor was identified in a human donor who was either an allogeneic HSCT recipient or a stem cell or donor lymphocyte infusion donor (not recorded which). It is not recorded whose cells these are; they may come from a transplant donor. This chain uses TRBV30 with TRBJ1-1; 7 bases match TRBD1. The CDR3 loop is CAWSRGGSLNTEAFF. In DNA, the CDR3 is TGTGCCTGGAGTCGAGGGGGCAGCTTGAACACTGAAGCTTTCTTT.